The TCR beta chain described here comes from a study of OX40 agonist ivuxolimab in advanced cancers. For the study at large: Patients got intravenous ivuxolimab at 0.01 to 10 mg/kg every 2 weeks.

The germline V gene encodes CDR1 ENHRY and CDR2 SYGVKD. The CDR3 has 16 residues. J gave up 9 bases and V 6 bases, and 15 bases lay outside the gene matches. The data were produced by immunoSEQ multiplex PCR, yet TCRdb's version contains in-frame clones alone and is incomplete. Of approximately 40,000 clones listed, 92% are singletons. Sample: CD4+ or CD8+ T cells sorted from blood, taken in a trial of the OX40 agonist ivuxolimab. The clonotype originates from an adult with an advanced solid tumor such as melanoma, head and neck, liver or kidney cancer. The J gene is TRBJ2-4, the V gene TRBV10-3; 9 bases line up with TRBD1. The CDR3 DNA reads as TGTGCCATCAGGATACCCGGGACAGGGAGCCGGGGCATTCAGTACTTC. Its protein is CAIRIPGTGSRGIQYF.